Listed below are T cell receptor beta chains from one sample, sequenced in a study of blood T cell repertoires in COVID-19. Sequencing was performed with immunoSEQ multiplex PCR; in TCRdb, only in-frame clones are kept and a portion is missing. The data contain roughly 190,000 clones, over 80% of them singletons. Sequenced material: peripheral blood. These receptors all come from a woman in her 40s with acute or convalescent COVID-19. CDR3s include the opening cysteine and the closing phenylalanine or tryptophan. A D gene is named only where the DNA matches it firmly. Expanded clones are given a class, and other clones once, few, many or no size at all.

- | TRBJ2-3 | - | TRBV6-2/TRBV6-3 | CASSYPTDTQYF | TGTGCCAGCAGTTACCCTACAGATACGCAGTATTTT
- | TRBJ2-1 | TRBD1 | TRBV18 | CASSGMTGGYNEQFF | TGTGCCAGCTCAGGAATGACAGGGGGCTACAATGAGCAGTTCTTC
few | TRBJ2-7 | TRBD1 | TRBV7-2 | CASSLGTGSYEQYF | TGTGCCAGCAGCTTAGGGACAGGCTCCTACGAGCAGTACTTC
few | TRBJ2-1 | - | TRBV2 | CASSEGELRQFF | TGTGCCAGCAGTGAAGGGGAGCTTCGGCAGTTCTTC
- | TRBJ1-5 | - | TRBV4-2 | CASSQERDQPQHF | TGTGCCAGCAGCCAAGAGAGGGATCAGCCCCAGCATTTT
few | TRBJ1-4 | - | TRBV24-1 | CATSDSGFEKLFF | TGTGCCACCAGTGATTCGGGTTTTGAAAAACTGTTTTTT
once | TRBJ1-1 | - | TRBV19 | CASTLEGPNTEAFF | TGTGCCAGTACCCTGGAGGGACCGAACACTGAAGCTTTCTTT
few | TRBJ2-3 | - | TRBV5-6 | CASSLMQGRDTQYF | TGTGCCAGCAGCTTGATGCAGGGCAGAGATACGCAGTATTTT
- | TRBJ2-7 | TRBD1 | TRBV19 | CASNDPGTASYEQYF | TGTGCCAGTAATGACCCCGGGACAGCGTCCTACGAGCAGTACTTC
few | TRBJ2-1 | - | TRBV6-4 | CASSVPRGNEQFF | TGTGCCAGCAGTGTCCCCAGGGGCAATGAGCAGTTCTTC
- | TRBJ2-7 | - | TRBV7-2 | CASSLGSGTIFSYEQYF | TGTGCCAGCAGCTTGGGCTCCGGAACAATTTTCTCCTACGAGCAGTACTTC
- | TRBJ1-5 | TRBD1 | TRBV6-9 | CASSYSLDRGNQPQHF | TGTGCCAGCAGTTATTCCTTGGACAGGGGCAATCAGCCCCAGCATTTT
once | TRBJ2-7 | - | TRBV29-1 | CSVEKGGSNEQYF | TGCAGCGTGGAAAAGGGGGGGTCCAACGAGCAGTACTTC
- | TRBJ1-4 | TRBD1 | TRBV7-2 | CASSFDSRGRRDF | TGTGCCAGCAGCTTCGACTCCAGGGGGAGACGGGATTTT
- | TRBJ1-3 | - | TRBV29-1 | CSVAHGNTIYF | TGCAGCGTTGCCCATGGAAACACCATATATTTT
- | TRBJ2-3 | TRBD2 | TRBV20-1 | CSASSIAGGRADTQYF | TGCAGTGCTAGTTCCATAGCGGGAGGGAGGGCAGATACGCAGTATTTT
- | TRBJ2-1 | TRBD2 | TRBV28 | CASSLRAGRGLQKYNEQFF | TGTGCCAGCAGTTTAAGAGCGGGGCGAGGGCTCCAAAAGTACAATGAGCAGTTCTTC
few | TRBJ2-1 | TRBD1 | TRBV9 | CASSTPGQGVVEQFF | TGTGCCAGCAGCACGCCGGGACAGGGGGTCGTTGAGCAGTTCTTC
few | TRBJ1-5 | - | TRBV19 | CASNGQLNQPQHF | TGTGCCAGTAACGGACAGTTAAATCAGCCCCAGCATTTT
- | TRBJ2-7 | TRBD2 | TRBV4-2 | CASSQDRTSGTITYEQYF | TGTGCCAGCAGCCAAGATAGGACTAGCGGGACCATTACCTACGAGCAGTACTTC
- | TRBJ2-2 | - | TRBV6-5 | CACRTANTGELFF | TGTGCCTGCCGGACAGCGAACACCGGGGAGCTGTTTTTT
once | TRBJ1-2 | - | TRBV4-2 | CASSQVPEVPGYTF | TGTGCCAGCAGCCAAGTGCCGGAGGTCCCCGGCTACACCTTC
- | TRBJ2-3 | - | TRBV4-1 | CASSLTGSFRDTQYF | TGCGCCAGCAGCCTTACAGGGAGCTTCAGGGATACGCAGTATTTT
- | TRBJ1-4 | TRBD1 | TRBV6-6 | CASSLQGQGEKLFF | TGTGCCAGCAGTCTACAGGGGCAGGGTGAAAAACTGTTTTTT
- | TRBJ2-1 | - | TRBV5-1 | CASYVTYNEQFF | TGCGCCAGCTATGTCACTTACAATGAGCAGTTCTTC
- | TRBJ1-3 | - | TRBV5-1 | CASSLETGGPGNTIYF | TGCGCCAGCAGCTTGGAAACGGGGGGCCCGGGAAACACCATATATTTT
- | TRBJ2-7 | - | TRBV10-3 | CAISERTGNRYEQYF | TGTGCCATCAGTGAGCGAACAGGGAATCGATACGAGCAGTACTTC
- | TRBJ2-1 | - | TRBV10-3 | CAISEEGRRGYNEQFF | TGTGCCATCAGTGAGGAGGGGCGGCGGGGCTACAATGAGCAGTTCTTC
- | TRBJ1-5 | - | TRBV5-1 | CASSLAGRVNQPQHF | TGCGCCAGCAGCTTGGCCGGCAGGGTGAATCAGCCCCAGCATTTT
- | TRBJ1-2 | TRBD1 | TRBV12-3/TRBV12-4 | CASRPGQGYGYTF | TGTGCCAGCAGACCAGGACAGGGATACGGCTACACCTTC
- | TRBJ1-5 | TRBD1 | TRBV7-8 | CASSWTGGGNQPQHF | TGTGCCAGCAGCTGGACAGGGGGGGGCAATCAGCCCCAGCATTTT
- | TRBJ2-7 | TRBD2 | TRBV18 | CASSPGGPGEQYF | TGTGCCAGCTCACCGGGAGGGCCGGGGGAGCAGTACTTC
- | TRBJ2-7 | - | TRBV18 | CASSPPSSYEQYF | TGTGCCAGCTCACCCCCCAGCTCCTACGAGCAGTACTTC
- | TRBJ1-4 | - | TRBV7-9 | CASSLGQDHNEKLFF | TGTGCCAGCAGCTTAGGACAGGACCATAATGAAAAACTGTTTTTT
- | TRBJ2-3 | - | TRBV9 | CASSGPASYLSTDTQYF | TGTGCCAGCAGCGGACCCGCTAGTTACCTAAGCACAGATACGCAGTATTTT
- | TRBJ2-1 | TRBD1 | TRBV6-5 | CASKHDRGEYNKQFF | TGTGCCAGCAAGCATGACAGGGGCGAATACAATAAGCAGTTCTTC
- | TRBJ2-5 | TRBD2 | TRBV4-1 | CASSLGLAGGQETQYF | TGCGCCAGCAGCCTAGGACTAGCGGGGGGACAGGAGACCCAGTACTTC
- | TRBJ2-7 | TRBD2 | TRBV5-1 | CASSLPGLAVPYEQYF | TGCGCCAGCAGCTTGCCGGGACTAGCCGTCCCCTACGAGCAGTACTTC
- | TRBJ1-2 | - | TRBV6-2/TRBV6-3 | CASSYGRRVGYTF | TGTGCCAGCAGTTACGGGCGGAGGGTCGGCTACACCTTC
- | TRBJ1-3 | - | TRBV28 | CASSSGQDGNTIYF | TGTGCCAGCAGTTCAGGGCAGGACGGAAACACCATATATTTT
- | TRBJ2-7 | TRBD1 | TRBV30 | CAWGTGGYEQYF | TGTGCCTGGGGGACAGGGGGGTACGAGCAGTACTTC
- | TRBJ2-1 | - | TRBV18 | CASSPPTGSPNEQFF | TGTGCCAGCTCACCACCGACAGGTTCACCCAATGAGCAGTTCTTC
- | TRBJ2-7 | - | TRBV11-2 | CASSLAAGGPYEQYF | TGTGCCAGCAGCTTAGCGGCAGGGGGGCCCTACGAGCAGTACTTC
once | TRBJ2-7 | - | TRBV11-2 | CASSSPRGSRDEQYF | TGTGCCAGCAGCTCCCCGAGAGGGTCCCGCGACGAGCAGTACTTC
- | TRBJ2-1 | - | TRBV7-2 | CASSLGGGPYNEQFF | TGTGCCAGCAGCTTGGGGGGGGGCCCCTACAATGAGCAGTTCTTC
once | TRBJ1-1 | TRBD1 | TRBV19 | CASSIGVGRGLPPANTEAFF | TGTGCCAGTAGTATAGGGGTAGGCAGGGGGCTTCCTCCGGCGAACACTGAAGCTTTCTTT
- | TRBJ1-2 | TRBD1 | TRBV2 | CASSEAQDRVGYTF | TGTGCCAGCAGTGAAGCCCAGGACAGGGTTGGCTACACCTTC
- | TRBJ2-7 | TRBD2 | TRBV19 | CASSISGSSYEQYF | TGTGCCAGTAGTATTAGCGGGAGCTCCTACGAGCAGTACTTC
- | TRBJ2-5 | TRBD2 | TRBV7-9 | CASSLASGGPRETQYF | TGTGCCAGCAGCTTAGCCAGCGGGGGGCCTCGGGAGACCCAGTACTTC
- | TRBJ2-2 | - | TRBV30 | CAWSTGEATTGELFF | TGTGCCTGGAGTACGGGGGAGGCCACCACCGGGGAGCTGTTTTTT
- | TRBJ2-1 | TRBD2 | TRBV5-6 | CASSYGLVVEQFF | TGTGCCAGCAGCTATGGACTAGTGGTTGAGCAGTTCTTC
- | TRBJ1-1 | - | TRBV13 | CASSARWRVNTEAFF | TGTGCCAGCAGCGCCCGATGGAGGGTGAACACTGAAGCTTTCTTT
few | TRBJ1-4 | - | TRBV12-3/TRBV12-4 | CASRPQAGEKLFF | TGTGCCAGCAGGCCCCAGGCGGGAGAAAAACTGTTTTTT
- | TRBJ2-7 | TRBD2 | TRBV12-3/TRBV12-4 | CASRPSGIYEQYF | TGTGCCAGCCGACCTAGCGGTATCTACGAGCAGTACTTC
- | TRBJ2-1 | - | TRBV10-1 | CASSEGTFYNEQFF | TGCGCCAGCAGTGAAGGGACTTTCTACAATGAGCAGTTCTTC
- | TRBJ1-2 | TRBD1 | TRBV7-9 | CASSLVGQGKDGYTF | TGTGCCAGCAGCTTAGTGGGACAGGGAAAGGATGGCTACACCTTC
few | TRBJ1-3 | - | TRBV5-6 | CASSLGDIGNTIYF | TGTGCCAGCAGCTTGGGAGACATAGGAAACACCATATATTTT
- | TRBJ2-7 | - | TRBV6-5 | CATNTGPYEQYF | TGTGCCACCAATACAGGGCCCTACGAGCAGTACTTC
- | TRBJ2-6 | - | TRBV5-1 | CASGPDTGANVLTF | TGCGCCAGCGGCCCGGACACTGGGGCCAACGTCCTGACTTTC